This T cell receptor beta chain derives from a study of OX40 agonist ivuxolimab in advanced cancers. Overall study findings and caveats: CD4+ and CD8+ T cells in blood underwent clonal expansion by week 6 at 0.1 to 3.0 mg/kg.

Profiling relied on immunoSEQ multiplex PCR, and the TCRdb table lists in-frame clones only, not all of them. This table holds roughly 67,000 clones, 92% found once. As to this clone: Its antigen remains unknown.

Trimming left V 5 bases short and J 0 bases short, with 14 bases between. The CDR3 spans 15 residues. CDR1 and CDR2 (germline): SQVTM, ANQGSEA. The material sequenced was CD4+ or CD8+ T cells sorted from blood, taken in a trial of the OX40 agonist ivuxolimab. This TCR was recovered from an adult with an advanced solid tumor such as melanoma, head and neck, liver or kidney cancer. This rearrangement joins TRBV29-1 to TRBJ1-3; a possible D gene is TRBD1 (6 bases). The CDR3 bases are TGCAGCGTTAGGGCCCCGGGGGCCTCTGGAAACACCATATATTTT. Residues: CSVRAPGASGNTIYF.